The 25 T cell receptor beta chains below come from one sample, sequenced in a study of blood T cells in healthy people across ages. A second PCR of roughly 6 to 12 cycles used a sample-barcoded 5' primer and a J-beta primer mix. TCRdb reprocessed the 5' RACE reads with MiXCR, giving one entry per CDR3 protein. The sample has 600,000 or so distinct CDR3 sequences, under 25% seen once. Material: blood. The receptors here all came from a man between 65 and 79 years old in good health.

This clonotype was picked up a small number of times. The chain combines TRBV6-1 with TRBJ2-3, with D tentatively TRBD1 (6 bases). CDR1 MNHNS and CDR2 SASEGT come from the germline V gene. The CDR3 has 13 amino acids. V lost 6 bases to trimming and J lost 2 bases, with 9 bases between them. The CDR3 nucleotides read TGTGCCAGCAGCACAGGGATCACAGATACGCAGTATTTT. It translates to CASSTGITDTQYF.

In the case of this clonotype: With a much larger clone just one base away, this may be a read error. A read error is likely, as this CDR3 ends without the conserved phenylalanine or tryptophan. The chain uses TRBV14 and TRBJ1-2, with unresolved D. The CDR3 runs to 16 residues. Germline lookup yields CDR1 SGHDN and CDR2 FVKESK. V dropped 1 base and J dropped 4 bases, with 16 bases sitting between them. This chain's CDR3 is CASSQVYGETGYGYTL. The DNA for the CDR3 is TGTGCCAGCAGCCAAGTATATGGCGAAACCGGCTATGGCTACACCCTC.

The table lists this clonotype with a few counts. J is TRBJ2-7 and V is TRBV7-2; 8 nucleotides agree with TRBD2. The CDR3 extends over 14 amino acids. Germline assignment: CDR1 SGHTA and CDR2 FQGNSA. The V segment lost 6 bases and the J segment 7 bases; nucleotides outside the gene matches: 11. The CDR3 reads CASSSTSVVGEQYF. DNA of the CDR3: TGTGCCAGCAGTTCGACTAGCGTGGTGGGGGAGCAGTACTTC.

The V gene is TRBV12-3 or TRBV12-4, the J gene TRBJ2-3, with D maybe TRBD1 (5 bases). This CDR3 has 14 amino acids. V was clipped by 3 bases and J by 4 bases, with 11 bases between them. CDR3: CASSFRTGPDTQYF. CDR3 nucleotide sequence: TGTGCCAGCAGTTTTAGAACAGGACCAGATACGCAGTATTTT.

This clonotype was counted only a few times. DNA of the CDR3: TGCAGTGCTAGAGATGGGGGGAACGAGCAGTACTTC. Its translation: CSARDGGNEQYF. The chain couples TRBV20-1 to TRBJ2-7, with D tentatively TRBD2 (6 bases). This CDR3 has 12 amino acids. Germline V gene lookup returns CDR1 DFQATT and CDR2 SNEGSKA (reference sequence). V dropped 0 bases and J dropped 5 bases, with 8 bases sitting between them.

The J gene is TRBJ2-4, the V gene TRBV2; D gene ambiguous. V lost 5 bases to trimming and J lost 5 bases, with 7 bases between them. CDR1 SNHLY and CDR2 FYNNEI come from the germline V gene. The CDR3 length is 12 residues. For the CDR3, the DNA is TGTGCCAGCAGTTGGTCTGAAAACATTCAGTACTTC. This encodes CASSWSENIQYF.

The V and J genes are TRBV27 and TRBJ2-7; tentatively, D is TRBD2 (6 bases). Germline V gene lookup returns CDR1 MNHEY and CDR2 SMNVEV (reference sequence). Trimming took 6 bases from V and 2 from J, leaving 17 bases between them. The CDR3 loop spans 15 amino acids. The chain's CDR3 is CASRGDGGRAYEQYF. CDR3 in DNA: TGTGCCAGCAGGGGGGACGGGGGAAGGGCCTACGAGCAGTACTTC.

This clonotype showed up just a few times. The CDR3 DNA is TGTGCCACCAGTGATCCCAGGTTGCCTGTCTCCGGGGAGCTGTTTTTT. Translating it yields CATSDPRLPVSGELFF. This rearrangement joins TRBV24-1 to TRBJ2-2, with D uncertain. With 3 bases removed from V and 6 bases from J, the gap between germline ends came to 16 bases. This CDR3 has 16 amino acids. Germline CDR1 reads KGHDR; CDR2 reads SFDVKD.

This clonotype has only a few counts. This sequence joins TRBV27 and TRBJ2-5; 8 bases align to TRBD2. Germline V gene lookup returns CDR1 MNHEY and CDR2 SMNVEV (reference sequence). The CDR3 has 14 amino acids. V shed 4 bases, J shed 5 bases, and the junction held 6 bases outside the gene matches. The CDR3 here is CASSSAGVGETQYF. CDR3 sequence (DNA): TGTGCCAGCAGTTCAGCGGGAGTCGGGGAGACCCAGTACTTC.

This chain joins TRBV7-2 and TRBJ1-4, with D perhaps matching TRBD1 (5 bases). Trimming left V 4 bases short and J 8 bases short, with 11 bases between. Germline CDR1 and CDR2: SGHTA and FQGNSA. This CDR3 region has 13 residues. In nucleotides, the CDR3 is TGTGCCAGCAGCTCAGGGACGGGGGAAAAACTGTTTTTT. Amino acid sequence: CASSSGTGEKLFF.

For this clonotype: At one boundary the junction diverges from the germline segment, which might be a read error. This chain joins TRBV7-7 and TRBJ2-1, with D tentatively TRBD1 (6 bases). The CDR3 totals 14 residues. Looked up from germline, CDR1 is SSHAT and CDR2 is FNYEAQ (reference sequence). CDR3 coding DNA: TGTGCTAGCAGCTCTAAACAGGGTTTCAATGAGCAGTTCTTC. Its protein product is CASSSKQGFNEQFF.

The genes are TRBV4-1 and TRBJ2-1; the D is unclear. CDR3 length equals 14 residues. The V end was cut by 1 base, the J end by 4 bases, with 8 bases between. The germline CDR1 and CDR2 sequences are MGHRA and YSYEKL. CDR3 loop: CASSQGGRYNEQFF. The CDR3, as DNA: TGCGCCAGCAGCCAAGGAGGACGATACAATGAGCAGTTCTTC.

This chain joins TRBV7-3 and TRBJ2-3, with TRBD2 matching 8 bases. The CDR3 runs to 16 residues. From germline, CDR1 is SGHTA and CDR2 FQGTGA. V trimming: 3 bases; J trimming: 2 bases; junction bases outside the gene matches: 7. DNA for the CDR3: TGTGCCAGCAGCTTTACCCTTAGCGGGGTCACAGATACGCAGTATTTT. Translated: CASSFTLSGVTDTQYF.

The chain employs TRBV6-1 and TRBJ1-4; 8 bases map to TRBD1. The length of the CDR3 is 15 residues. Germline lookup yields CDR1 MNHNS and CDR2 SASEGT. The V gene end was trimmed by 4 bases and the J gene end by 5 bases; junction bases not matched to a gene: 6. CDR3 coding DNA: TGTGCCAGCAGTGCCTTGGACAGGGCCAATGAAAAACTGTTTTTT. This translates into CASSALDRANEKLFF.

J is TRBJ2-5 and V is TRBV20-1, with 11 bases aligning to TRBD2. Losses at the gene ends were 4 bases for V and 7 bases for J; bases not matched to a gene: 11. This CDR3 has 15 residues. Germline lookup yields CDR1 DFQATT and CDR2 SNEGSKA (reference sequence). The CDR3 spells CSATLTSGSVGTQYF. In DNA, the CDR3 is TGCAGTGCTACCTTAACTAGCGGGAGTGTCGGGACCCAGTACTTC.

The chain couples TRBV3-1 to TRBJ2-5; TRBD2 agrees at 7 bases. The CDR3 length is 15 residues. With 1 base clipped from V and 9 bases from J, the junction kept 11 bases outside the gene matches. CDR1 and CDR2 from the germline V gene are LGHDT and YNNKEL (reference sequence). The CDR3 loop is CASSQGSHREAAQYF. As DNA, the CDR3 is TGTGCCAGCAGCCAAGGAAGTCACCGGGAGGCGGCCCAGTACTTC.

The chain's CDR3 is CASSSGTSKQETQYF. DNA for the CDR3: TGTGCCAGCAGCTCCGGGACTAGCAAACAAGAGACCCAGTACTTC. The chain employs TRBV7-9 and TRBJ2-5; 9 positions agree with TRBD2. CDR1 and CDR2 from the germline V gene are SEHNR and FQNEAQ (reference sequence). CDR3 length equals 15 residues. The ends lost 4 bases at V and 2 bases at J; junction bases unmatched: 5.

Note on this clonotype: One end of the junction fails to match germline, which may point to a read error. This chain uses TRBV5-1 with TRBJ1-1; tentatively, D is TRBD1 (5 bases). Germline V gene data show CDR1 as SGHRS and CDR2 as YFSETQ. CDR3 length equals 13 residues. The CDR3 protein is CVSSLDGGTEAFF. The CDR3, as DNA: TGCGTCAGCAGCTTGGACGGGGGCACTGAAGCTTTCTTT.

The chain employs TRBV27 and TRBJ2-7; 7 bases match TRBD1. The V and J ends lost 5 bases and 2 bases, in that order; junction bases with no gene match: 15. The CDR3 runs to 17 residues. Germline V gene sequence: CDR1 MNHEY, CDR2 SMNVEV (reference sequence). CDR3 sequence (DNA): TGTGCCAGCAGTCTAAGCCCCGGGACAGACTTTACCTACGAGCAGTACTTC. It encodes CASSLSPGTDFTYEQYF.

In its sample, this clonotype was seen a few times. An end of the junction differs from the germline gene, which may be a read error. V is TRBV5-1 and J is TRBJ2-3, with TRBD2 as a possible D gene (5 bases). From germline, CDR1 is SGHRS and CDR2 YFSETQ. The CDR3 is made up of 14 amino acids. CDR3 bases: TGTGCCAGCAGCGCCGGACTTAGCACAGATACGCAGTATTTT. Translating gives CASSAGLSTDTQYF.

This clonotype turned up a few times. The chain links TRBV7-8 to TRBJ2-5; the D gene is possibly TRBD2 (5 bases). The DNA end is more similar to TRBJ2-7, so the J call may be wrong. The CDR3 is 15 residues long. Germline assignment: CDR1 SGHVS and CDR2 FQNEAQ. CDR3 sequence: CASSSDRGFTYEQYF. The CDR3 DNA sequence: TGTGCCAGCAGCTCCGATCGGGGTTTCACCTACGAGCAGTACTTC.

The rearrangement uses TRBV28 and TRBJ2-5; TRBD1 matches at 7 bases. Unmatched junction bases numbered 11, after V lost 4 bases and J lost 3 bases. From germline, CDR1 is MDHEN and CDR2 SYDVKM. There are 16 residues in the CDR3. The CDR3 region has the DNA TGTGCCAGCAGTTCAGCCCTAGACAGGGAAGAAGAGACCCAGTACTTC. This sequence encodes CASSSALDREEETQYF.

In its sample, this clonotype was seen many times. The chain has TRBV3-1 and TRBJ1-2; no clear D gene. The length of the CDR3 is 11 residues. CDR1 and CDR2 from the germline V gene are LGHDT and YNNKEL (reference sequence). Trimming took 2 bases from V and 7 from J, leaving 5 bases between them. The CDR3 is CASSQRGGYTF. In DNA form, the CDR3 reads TGTGCCAGCAGCCAACGAGGTGGCTACACCTTC.

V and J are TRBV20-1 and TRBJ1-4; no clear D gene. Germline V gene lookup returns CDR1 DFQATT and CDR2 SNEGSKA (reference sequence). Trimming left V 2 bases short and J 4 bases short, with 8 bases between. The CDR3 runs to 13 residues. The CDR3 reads CSARTTVNEKLFF. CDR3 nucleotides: TGCAGTGCTAGAACCACGGTTAATGAAAAACTGTTTTTT.

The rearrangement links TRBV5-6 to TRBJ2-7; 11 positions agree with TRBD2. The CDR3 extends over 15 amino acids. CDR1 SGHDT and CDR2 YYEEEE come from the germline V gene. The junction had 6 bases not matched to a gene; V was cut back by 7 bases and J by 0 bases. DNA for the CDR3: TGTGCCAGCGGGGGACTAGCGGAAAGCTCCTACGAGCAGTACTTC. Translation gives CASGGLAESSYEQYF.